Following are 2 T cell receptor beta chains from one sample sequenced in a study of CD8 T cells in Susac syndrome. The authors reverse transcribed roughly 0.5 to 1 ug RNA with random hexamers. TCRdb re-analysed the immunoSEQ multiplex PCR reads in MiXCR, keeping a single row per CDR3 protein. The sample has roughly 100,000 distinct CDR3 sequences; roughly 94% are singletons. The specimen sequenced was CD4+ T cells from PBMCs. These receptors originate from a human donor with Susac syndrome.

The rearrangement joins TRBV9 to TRBJ2-1, with unresolved D. V dropped 0 bases and J dropped 4 bases, with 14 bases sitting between them. CDR1 is SGDLS, CDR2 YYNGEE, per germline. The CDR3 is 16 residues long. The CDR3 DNA reads TGTGCCAGCAGCGTAGCTTCAGCCCTAGGATACAATGAGCAGTTCTTC. Translation: CASSVASALGYNEQFF.

As DNA, the CDR3 is TGTGCCAGCAGCCAGGCTACAGGAGGCGAGCAGTACTTC. Encoded protein: CASSQATGGEQYF. V gene TRBV3-1 combines with J gene TRBJ2-7; D is possibly TRBD1 or TRBD2 (5 bases each). The germline gives CDR1 LGHDT, CDR2 YNNKEL (reference sequence). The CDR3 loop spans 13 amino acids. Trimming took off 3 bases at V and 6 bases at J, with 12 bases between the two ends.